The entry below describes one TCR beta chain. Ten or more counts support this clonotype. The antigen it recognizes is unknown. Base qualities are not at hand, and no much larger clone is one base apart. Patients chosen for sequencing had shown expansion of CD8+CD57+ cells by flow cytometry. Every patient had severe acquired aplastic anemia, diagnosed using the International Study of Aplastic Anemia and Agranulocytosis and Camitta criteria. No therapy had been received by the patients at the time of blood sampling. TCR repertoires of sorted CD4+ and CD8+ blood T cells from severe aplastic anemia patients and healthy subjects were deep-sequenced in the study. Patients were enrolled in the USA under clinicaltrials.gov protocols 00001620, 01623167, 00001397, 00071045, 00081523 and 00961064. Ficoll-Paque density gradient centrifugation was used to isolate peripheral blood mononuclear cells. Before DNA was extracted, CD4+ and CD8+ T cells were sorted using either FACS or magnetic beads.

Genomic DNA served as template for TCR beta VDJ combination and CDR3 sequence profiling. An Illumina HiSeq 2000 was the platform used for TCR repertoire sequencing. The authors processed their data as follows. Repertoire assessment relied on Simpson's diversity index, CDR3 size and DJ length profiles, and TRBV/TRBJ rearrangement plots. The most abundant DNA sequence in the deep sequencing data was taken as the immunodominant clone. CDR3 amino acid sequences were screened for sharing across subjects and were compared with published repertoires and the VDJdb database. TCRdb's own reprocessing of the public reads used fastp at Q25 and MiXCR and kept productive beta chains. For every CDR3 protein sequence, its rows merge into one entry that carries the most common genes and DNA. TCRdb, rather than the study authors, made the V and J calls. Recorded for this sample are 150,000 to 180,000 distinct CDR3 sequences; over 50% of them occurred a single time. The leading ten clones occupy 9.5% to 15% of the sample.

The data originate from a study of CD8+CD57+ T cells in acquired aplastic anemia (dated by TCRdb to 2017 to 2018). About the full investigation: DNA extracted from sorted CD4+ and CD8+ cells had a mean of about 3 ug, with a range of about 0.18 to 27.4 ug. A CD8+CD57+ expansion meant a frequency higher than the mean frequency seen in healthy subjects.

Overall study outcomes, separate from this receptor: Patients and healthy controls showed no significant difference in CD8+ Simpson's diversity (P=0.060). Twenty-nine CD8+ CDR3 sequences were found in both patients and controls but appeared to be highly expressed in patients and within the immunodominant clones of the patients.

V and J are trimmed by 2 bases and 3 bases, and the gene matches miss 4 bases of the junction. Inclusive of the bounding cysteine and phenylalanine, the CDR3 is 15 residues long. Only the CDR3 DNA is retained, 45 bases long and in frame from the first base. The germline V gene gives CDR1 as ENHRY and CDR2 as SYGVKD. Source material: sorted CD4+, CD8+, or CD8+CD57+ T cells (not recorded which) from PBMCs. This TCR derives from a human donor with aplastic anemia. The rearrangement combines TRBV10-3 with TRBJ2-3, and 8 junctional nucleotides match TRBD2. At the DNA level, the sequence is TGTGCCATCAGTGAGGCGGGGGGCGGTACAGATACGCAGTATTTT. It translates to CAISEAGGGTDTQYF.